These T cell receptor beta chains were read from a single sample in a study of blood T cell repertoires in COVID-19. Libraries were prepared by immunoSEQ multiplex PCR; TCRdb keeps only in-frame clonotypes and omits some of them. The sample yields approximately 38,000 clones, 87% seen once. Sequencing was done on a sample of peripheral blood. Source of these receptors: a man aged 50-60 years with active or convalescent COVID-19. The CDR3 runs from the conserved cysteine through the conserved F or W. A D gene is named only where the DNA matches it firmly. Not all rows give a size; the values are once, few, many and, for expanded clones, a class.

j_call: TRBJ2-3; clone_size: -; d_call: -; v_call: TRBV19; cdr3_aa: CASTRAHRQTQYF; cdr3_nt: TGTGCCAGCACCAGGGCGCACAGACAAACGCAGTATTTT
j_call: TRBJ1-2; clone_size: -; d_call: -; v_call: TRBV7-9; cdr3_aa: CASSRQSNYGYTF; cdr3_nt: TGTGCCAGCAGCAGACAGAGTAACTATGGCTACACCTTC
j_call: TRBJ2-1; clone_size: -; d_call: TRBD2; v_call: TRBV5-1; cdr3_aa: CASSGGLEVTINEQFF; cdr3_nt: TGCGCCAGCAGCGGGGGACTAGAGGTAACGATTAATGAGCAGTTCTTC
j_call: TRBJ2-2; clone_size: -; d_call: -; v_call: TRBV12-2; cdr3_aa: CASRLGGSVRGSGELFF; cdr3_nt: TGTGCAAGTCGCTTAGGTGGTAGTGTGCGAGGTTCCGGGGAGCTGTTTTTT
j_call: TRBJ2-5; clone_size: -; d_call: TRBD2; v_call: TRBV5-4; cdr3_aa: CASGHPSGRGEEIQYF; cdr3_nt: TGTGCCAGCGGACACCCTAGCGGGAGGGGGGAAGAGATCCAGTACTTC
j_call: TRBJ2-7; clone_size: -; d_call: TRBD1; v_call: TRBV28; cdr3_aa: CASITGGTYEQYF; cdr3_nt: TGTGCCAGCATAACAGGGGGCACCTACGAGCAGTACTTC
j_call: TRBJ1-6; clone_size: -; d_call: -; v_call: TRBV5-8; cdr3_aa: CASSFTGSSYNSPLHF; cdr3_nt: TGTGCCAGCAGCTTTACAGGGAGCTCCTATAATTCACCCCTCCACTTT
j_call: TRBJ2-5; clone_size: -; d_call: TRBD2; v_call: TRBV10-3; cdr3_aa: CAISELSGRASETQYF; cdr3_nt: TGTGCCATCAGTGAGTTGAGCGGGAGGGCCTCAGAGACCCAGTACTTC
j_call: TRBJ1-6; clone_size: -; d_call: TRBD1; v_call: TRBV19; cdr3_aa: CASAPTGASYNSPLHF; cdr3_nt: TGTGCCAGTGCCCCGACAGGGGCCTCCTATAATTCACCCCTCCACTTT
j_call: TRBJ1-6; clone_size: -; d_call: TRBD1; v_call: TRBV18; cdr3_aa: CASSLDRVQSPLHF; cdr3_nt: TGTGCCAGCTCACTGGACAGGGTACAGTCACCCCTCCACTTT
j_call: TRBJ1-1; clone_size: -; d_call: TRBD1; v_call: TRBV28; cdr3_aa: CASTSGGTNTEAFF; cdr3_nt: TGTGCCAGCACCTCAGGGGGCACGAACACTGAAGCTTTCTTT
j_call: TRBJ1-1; clone_size: -; d_call: TRBD1; v_call: TRBV5-1; cdr3_aa: CASSLVVGTGVEAFF; cdr3_nt: TGCGCCAGCAGCTTGGTAGTTGGGACAGGGGTTGAAGCTTTCTTT
j_call: TRBJ2-1; clone_size: -; d_call: TRBD1; v_call: TRBV11-3; cdr3_aa: CASSLSTGGRGEQFF; cdr3_nt: TGTGCCAGCAGCTTAAGTACAGGGGGCCGGGGCGAGCAGTTCTTC
j_call: TRBJ2-5; clone_size: -; d_call: -; v_call: TRBV18; cdr3_aa: CASSPLSAGQETQYF; cdr3_nt: TGTGCCAGCTCACCACTATCTGCAGGGCAAGAGACCCAGTACTTC
j_call: TRBJ1-4; clone_size: -; d_call: -; v_call: TRBV3-1/TRBV3-2; cdr3_aa: CASSGQTATNEKLFF; cdr3_nt: TGTGCCAGCAGCGGACAGACAGCAACTAATGAAAAACTGTTTTTT
j_call: TRBJ2-3; clone_size: -; d_call: TRBD2; v_call: TRBV5-1; cdr3_aa: CASSSLAGSTDTQYF; cdr3_nt: TGCGCCAGCAGCTCGCTAGCGGGAAGCACAGATACGCAGTATTTT
j_call: TRBJ2-1; clone_size: -; d_call: TRBD2; v_call: TRBV7-6; cdr3_aa: CASNSPSTGLAGYNEQFF; cdr3_nt: TGTGCCAGCAACTCCCCCTCGACGGGGCTAGCGGGATACAATGAGCAGTTCTTC
j_call: TRBJ2-3; clone_size: -; d_call: -; v_call: TRBV15; cdr3_aa: CATSAARQQYF; cdr3_nt: TGTGCCACCAGCGCAGCGCGCCAGCAGTATTTT
j_call: TRBJ2-2; clone_size: few; d_call: -; v_call: TRBV5-1; cdr3_aa: CASSLGQPGELFF; cdr3_nt: TGCGCCAGCAGCTTAGGACAGCCCGGGGAGCTGTTTTTT
j_call: TRBJ2-4; clone_size: -; d_call: -; v_call: TRBV2; cdr3_aa: CASRGRGRPAKNIQYF; cdr3_nt: TGTGCCAGCAGAGGGCGGGGCAGGCCGGCCAAAAACATTCAGTACTTC
j_call: TRBJ2-3; clone_size: -; d_call: TRBD2; v_call: TRBV3-1/TRBV3-2; cdr3_aa: CASSQDRLAVITDTQYF; cdr3_nt: TGTGCCAGCAGCCAAGATCGGCTAGCGGTTATCACAGATACGCAGTATTTT
j_call: TRBJ2-7; clone_size: -; d_call: -; v_call: TRBV11-3; cdr3_aa: CASSLSGGGEQYF; cdr3_nt: TGTGCCAGCAGCTTAAGTGGGGGCGGTGAGCAGTACTTC
j_call: TRBJ1-5; clone_size: -; d_call: -; v_call: TRBV18; cdr3_aa: CASSPTASASKSNQPQHF; cdr3_nt: TGTGCCAGCTCACCGACAGCCTCGGCGTCAAAGAGCAATCAGCCCCAGCATTTT
j_call: TRBJ2-5; clone_size: -; d_call: TRBD2; v_call: TRBV7-2; cdr3_aa: CASSFGGGFRTQYF; cdr3_nt: TGTGCCAGCAGCTTCGGGGGGGGTTTTCGGACCCAGTACTTC
j_call: TRBJ2-7; clone_size: -; d_call: TRBD2; v_call: TRBV30; cdr3_aa: CAWSVLGLAPSSYEQYF; cdr3_nt: TGTGCCTGGAGTGTATTGGGACTAGCACCGAGCTCCTACGAGCAGTACTTC
j_call: TRBJ1-3; clone_size: -; d_call: -; v_call: TRBV19; cdr3_aa: CASSRTRNSGNTIYF; cdr3_nt: TGTGCCAGTAGCAGGACAAGGAACTCTGGAAACACCATATATTTT
j_call: TRBJ1-2; clone_size: -; d_call: -; v_call: TRBV19; cdr3_aa: CASSRQDYGYTF; cdr3_nt: TGTGCCAGTAGTCGACAGGACTATGGCTACACCTTC